This T cell receptor (beta chain) derives from a study of cytomegalovirus exposure and HLA in healthy donors. Notes on the study in general: In a later analysis, DRB1 alleles had the most associated TCRs; HLA-C alleles the fewest. Confirmation was obtained in vitro that three CMV-associated chains are specific for CMV antigens. Reports indicate that TCR beta sequences accurately predicted the HLA-A and HLA-B alleles of most subjects.

The PCR ran on 60 Vbeta and 13 Jbeta primers. Clones were sequenced by immunoSEQ multiplex PCR, and TCRdb holds only the in-frame ones, with some missing. Of roughly 250,000 clones in the sample, about 83% were seen once. The V and J ends lost 4 bases and 6 bases, in that order; junction bases with no gene match: 2. CDR1 and CDR2 (germline): MNHEY, SVGAGI. CDR3 length: 13 residues. Comment on this clone: The antigen remains unidentified.

The sequenced sample consisted of PBMCs. The chain combines TRBV6-5 with TRBJ2-2; 7 bases are shared with TRBD1. This receptor was taken from a woman in her thirties or forties in good health and CMV-seropositive. The CDR3 here is CASSSDRAGELFF. CDR3 bases: TGTGCCAGCAGTTCCGACAGGGCCGGGGAGCTGTTTTTT.